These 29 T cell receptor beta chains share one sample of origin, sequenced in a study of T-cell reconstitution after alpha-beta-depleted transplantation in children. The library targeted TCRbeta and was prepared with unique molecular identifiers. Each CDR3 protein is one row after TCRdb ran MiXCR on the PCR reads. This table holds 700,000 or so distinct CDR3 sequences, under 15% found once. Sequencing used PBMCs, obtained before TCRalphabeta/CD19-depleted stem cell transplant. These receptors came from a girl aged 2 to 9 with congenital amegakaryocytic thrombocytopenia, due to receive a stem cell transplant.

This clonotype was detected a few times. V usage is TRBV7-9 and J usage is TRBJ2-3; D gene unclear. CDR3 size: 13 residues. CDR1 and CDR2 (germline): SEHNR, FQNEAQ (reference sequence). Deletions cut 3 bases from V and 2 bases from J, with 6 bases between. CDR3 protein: CASSFTDTDTQYF. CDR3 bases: TGTGCCAGCAGCTTTACGGACACAGATACGCAGTATTTT.

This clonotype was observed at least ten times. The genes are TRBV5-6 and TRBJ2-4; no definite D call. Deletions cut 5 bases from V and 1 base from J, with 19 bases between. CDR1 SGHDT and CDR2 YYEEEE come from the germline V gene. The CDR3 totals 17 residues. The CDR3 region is CASRLLRPLNAKNIQYF. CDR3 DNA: TGTGCCAGCAGACTCTTACGGCCCCTAAACGCCAAAAACATTCAGTACTTC.

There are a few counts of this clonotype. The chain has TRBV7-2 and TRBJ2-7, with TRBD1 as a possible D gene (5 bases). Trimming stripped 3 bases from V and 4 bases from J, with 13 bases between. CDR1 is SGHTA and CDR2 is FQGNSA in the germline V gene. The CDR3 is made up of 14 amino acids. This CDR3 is CASSLTQTEYEQYF. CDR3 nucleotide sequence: TGTGCCAGCAGCTTGACCCAGACAGAATACGAGCAGTACTTC.

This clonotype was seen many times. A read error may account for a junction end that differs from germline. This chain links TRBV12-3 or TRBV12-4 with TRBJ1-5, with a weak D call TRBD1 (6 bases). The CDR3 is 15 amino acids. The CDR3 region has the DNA TGTGCCAGCAGGTTAGGGGGAGGGGGCAATCAGCCCCAGCATTTT. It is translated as CASRLGGGGNQPQHF.

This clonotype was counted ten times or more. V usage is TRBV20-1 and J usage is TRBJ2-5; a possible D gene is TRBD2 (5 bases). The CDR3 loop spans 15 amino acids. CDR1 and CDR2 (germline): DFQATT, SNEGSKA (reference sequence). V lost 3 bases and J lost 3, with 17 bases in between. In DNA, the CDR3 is TGCAGTGCTAGTGGTCCCGGGGTGCTGAAAGAGACCCAGTACTTC. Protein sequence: CSASGPGVLKETQYF.

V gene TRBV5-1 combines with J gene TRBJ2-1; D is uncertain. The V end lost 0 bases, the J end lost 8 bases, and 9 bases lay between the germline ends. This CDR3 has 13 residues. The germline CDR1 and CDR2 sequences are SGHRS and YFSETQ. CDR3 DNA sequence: TGCGCCAGCAGCTTGGTAGGCAGCGATGAGCAGTTCTTC. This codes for CASSLVGSDEQFF. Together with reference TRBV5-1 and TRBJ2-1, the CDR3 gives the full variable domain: KAGVTQTPRYLIKTRGQQVTLSCSPISGHRSVSWYQQTPGQGLQFLFEYFSETQRNKGNFPGRFSGRQFSNSRSEMNVSTLELGDSALYLCASSLVGSDEQFFGPGTRLTVL.

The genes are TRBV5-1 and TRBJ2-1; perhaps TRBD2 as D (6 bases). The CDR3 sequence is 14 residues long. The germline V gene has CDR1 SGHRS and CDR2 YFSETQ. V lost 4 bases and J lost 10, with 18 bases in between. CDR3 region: CASSTRLALAEQFF. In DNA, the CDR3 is TGCGCCAGCAGCACGAGGTTAGCGCTAGCGGAGCAGTTCTTC. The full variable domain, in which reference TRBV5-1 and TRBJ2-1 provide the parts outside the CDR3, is KAGVTQTPRYLIKTRGQQVTLSCSPISGHRSVSWYQQTPGQGLQFLFEYFSETQRNKGNFPGRFSGRQFSNSRSEMNVSTLELGDSALYLCASSTRLALAEQFFGPGTRLTVL.

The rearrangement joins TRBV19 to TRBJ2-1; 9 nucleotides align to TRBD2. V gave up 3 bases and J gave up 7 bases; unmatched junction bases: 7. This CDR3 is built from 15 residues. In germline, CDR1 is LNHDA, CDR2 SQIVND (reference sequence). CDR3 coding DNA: TGTGCCAGTAGTATTTATAGCGGGAGCCTTAATGAGCAGTTCTTC. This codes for CASSIYSGSLNEQFF.

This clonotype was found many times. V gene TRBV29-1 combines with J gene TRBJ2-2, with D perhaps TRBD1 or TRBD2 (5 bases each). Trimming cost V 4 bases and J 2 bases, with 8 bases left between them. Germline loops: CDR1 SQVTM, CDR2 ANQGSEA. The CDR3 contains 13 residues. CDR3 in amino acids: CSVAGANTGELFF. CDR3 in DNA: TGCAGCGTTGCCGGGGCTAACACCGGGGAGCTGTTTTTT.

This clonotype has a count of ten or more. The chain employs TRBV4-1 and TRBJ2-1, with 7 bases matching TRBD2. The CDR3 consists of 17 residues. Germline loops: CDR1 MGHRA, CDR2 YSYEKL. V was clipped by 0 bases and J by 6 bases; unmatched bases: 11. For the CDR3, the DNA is TGCGCCAGCAGCCAAGAACGGTCCAGCGGGACGACCAATGAGCAGTTCTTC. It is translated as CASSQERSSGTTNEQFF.

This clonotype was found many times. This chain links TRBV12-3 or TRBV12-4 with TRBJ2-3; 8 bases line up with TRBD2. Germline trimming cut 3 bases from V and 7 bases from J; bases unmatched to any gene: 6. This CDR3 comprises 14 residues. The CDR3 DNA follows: TGTGCCAGCAGTTTGCGGGAGGCCGGGAATACGCAGTATTTT. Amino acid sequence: CASSLREAGNTQYF.

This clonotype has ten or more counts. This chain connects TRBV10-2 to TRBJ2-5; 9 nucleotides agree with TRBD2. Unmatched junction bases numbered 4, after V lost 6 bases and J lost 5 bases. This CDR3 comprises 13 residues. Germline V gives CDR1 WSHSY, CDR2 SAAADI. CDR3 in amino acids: CASRGTSSETQYF. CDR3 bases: TGCGCCAGCAGAGGGACTAGCTCGGAGACCCAGTACTTC.

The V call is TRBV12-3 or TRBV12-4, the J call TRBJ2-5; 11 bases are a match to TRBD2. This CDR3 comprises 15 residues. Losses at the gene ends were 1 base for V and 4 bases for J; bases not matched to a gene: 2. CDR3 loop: CASSLVLAGAETQYF. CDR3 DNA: TGTGCCAGCAGTTTAGTACTAGCGGGAGCAGAGACCCAGTACTTC.

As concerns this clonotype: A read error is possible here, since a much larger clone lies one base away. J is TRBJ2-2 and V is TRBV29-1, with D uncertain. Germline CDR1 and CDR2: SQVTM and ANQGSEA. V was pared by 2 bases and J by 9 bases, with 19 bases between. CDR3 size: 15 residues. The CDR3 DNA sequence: TGCAGCGTTGAAAAAGCTCAGGTCAAGGCCAGGGAGCTGTTTTTT. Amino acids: CSVEKAQVKARELFF.

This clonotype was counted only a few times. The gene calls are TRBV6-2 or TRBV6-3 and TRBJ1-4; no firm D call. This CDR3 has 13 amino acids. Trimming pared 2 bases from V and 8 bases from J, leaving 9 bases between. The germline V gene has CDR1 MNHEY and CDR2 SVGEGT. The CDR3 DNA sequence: TGTGCCAGCAGTTACCCCGGCGGAGAAAAACTGTTTTTT. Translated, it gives CASSYPGGEKLFF.

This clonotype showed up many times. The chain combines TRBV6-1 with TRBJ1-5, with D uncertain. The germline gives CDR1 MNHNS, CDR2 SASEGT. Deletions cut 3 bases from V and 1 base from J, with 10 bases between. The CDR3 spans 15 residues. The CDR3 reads CASSDWVRSNQPQHF. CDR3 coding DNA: TGTGCCAGCAGTGATTGGGTGAGGAGCAATCAGCCCCAGCATTTT.

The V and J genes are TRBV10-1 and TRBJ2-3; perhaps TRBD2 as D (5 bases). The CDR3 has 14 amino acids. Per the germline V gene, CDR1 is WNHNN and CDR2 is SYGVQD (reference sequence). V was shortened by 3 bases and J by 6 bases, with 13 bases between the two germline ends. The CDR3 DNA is TGCGCCAGCAGTGATTCTAGGACTTCCGATACGCAGTATTTT. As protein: CASSDSRTSDTQYF.

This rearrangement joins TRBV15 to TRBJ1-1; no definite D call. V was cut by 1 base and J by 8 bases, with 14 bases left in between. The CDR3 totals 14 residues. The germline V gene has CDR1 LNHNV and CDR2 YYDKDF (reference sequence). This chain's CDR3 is CATSRGGTGLEAFF. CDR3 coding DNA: TGTGCCACCAGCAGAGGAGGAACCGGGTTGGAAGCTTTCTTT.

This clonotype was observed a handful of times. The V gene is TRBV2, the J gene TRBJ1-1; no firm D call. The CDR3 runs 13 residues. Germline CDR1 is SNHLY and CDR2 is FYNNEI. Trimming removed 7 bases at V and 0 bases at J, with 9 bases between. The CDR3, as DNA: TGTGCCAGCACGGGAACGCTGAACACTGAAGCTTTCTTT. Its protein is CASTGTLNTEAFF.

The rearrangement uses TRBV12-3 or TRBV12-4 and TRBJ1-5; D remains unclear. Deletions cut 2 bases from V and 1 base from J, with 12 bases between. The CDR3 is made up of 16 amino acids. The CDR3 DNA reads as TGTGCCAGCAGTTTATTGTGGGGAGGCAGCAATCAGCCCCAGCATTTT. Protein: CASSLLWGGSNQPQHF.

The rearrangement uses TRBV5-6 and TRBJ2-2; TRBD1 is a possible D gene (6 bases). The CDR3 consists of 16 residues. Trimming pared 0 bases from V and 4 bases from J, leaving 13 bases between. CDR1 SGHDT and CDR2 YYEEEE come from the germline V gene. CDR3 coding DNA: TGTGCCAGCAGCTTGGCCGCACAGGGCATCACCGGGGAGCTGTTTTTT. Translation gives CASSLAAQGITGELFF.

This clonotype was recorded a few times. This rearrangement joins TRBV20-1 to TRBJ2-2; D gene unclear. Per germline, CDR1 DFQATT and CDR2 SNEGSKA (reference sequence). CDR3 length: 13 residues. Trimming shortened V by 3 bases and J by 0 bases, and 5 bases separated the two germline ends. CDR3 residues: CSASSANTGELFF. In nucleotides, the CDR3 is TGCAGTGCTAGTTCCGCGAACACCGGGGAGCTGTTTTTT.

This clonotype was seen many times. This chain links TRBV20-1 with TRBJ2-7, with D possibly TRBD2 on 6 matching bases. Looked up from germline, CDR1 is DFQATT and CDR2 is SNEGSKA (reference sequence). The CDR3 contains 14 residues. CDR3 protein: CTGPSGGLTYEQYF. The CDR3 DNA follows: TGCACTGGCCCCTCTGGGGGACTGACCTACGAGCAGTACTTC.

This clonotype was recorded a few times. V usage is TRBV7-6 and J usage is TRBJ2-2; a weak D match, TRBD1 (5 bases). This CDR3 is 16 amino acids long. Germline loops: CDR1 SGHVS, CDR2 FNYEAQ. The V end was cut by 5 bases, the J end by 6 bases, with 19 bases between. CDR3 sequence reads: CASSPLLGLFPGELFF. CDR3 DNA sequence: TGTGCCAGCAGCCCGCTTCTGGGGCTTTTCCCCGGGGAGCTGTTTTTT. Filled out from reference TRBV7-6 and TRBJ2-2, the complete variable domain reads GAGVSQSPRYKVTKRGQDVALRCDPISGHVSLYWYRQALGQGPEFLTYFNYEAQQDKSGLPNDRFSAERPEGSISTLTIQRTEQRDSAMYRCASSPLLGLFPGELFFGEGSRLTVL.

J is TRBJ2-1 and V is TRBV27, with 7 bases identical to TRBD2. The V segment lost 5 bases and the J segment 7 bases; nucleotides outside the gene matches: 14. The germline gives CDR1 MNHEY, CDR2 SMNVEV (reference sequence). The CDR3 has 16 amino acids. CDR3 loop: CASSAFSGSGGNEQFF. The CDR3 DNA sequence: TGTGCCAGCAGTGCATTTAGCGGTTCCGGGGGGAATGAGCAGTTCTTC.

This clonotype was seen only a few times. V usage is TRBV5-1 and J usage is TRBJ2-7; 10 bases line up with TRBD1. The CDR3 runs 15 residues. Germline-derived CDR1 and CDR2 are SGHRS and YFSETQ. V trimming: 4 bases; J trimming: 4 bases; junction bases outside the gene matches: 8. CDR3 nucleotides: TGCGCCAGCAGCCAACGGGGGACAGGGGAATACGAGCAGTACTTC. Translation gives CASSQRGTGEYEQYF.

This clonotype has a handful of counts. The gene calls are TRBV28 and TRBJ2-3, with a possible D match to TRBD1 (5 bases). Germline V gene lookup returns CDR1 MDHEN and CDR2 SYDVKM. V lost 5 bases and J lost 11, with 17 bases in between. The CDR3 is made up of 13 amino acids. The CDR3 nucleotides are TGTGCCAGCAGTCCCCCCAGGGCCCGGAGGCAGTATTTT. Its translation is CASSPPRARRQYF.

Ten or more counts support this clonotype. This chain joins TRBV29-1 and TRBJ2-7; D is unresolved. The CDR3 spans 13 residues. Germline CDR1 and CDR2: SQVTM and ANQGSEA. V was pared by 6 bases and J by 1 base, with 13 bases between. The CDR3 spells CSVNPKDSYEQYF. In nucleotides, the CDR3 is TGCAGCGTGAATCCTAAGGATTCCTACGAGCAGTACTTC.

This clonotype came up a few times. The CDR3 coding sequence is TGTGCCAGCAGTTGGGTCCAAGACGCGATGGAGACCCAGTACTTC. Amino acid sequence: CASSWVQDAMETQYF. The chain carries TRBV12-3 or TRBV12-4 and TRBJ2-5; the D is unclear. V was cut by 4 bases and J by 5 bases, with 17 bases left in between. CDR3 length equals 15 residues.